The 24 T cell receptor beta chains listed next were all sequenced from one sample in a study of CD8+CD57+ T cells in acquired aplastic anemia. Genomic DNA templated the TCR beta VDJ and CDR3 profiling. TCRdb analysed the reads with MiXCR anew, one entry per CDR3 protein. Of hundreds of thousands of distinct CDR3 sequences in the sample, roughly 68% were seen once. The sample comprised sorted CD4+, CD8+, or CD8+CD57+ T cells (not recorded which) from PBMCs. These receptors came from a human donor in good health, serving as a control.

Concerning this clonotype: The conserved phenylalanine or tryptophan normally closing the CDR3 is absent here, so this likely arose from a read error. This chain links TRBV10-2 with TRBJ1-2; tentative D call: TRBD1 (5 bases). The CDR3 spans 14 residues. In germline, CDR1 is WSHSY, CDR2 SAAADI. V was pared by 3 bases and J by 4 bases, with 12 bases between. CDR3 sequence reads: CASSEPGPGYGYTS. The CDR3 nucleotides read TGCGCCAGCAGTGAACCAGGGCCCGGCTATGGCTACACCTCC.

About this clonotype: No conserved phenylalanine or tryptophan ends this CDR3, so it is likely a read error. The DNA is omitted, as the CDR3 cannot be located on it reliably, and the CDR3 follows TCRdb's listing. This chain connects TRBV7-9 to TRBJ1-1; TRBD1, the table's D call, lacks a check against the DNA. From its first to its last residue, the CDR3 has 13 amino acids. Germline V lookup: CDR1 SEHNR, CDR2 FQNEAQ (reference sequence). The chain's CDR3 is CASSTQTGERSPL.

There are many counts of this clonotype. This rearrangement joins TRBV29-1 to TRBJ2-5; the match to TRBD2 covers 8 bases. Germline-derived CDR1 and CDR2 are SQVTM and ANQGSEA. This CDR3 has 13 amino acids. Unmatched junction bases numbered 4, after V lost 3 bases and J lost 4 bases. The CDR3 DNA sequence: TGCAGCGTTGAGCGGGGGGCTCCAGAGACCCAGTACTTC. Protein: CSVERGAPETQYF.

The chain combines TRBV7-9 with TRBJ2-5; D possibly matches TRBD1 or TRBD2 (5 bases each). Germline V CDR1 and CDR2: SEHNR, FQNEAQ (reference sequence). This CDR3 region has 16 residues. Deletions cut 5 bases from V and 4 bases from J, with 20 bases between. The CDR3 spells CASSPGVDWQGETQYF. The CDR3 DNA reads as TGTGCCAGCAGCCCCGGAGTGGACTGGCAGGGAGAGACCCAGTACTTC.

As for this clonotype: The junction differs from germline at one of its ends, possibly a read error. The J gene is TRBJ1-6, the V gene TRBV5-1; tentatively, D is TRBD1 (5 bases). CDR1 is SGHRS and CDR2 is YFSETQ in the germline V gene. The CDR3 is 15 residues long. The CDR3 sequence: CASSVGGARDSPLHF. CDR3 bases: TGTGCCAGCAGCGTTGGAGGGGCGCGGGATTCACCCCTCCACTTT.

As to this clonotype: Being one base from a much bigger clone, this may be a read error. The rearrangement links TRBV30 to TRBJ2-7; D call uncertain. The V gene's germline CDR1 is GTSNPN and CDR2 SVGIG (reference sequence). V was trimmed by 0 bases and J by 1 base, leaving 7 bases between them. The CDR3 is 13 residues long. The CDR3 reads CAWSVIGSYEQYF. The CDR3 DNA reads TGTGCCTGGAGTGTTATAGGGTCCTACGAGCAGTACTTC.

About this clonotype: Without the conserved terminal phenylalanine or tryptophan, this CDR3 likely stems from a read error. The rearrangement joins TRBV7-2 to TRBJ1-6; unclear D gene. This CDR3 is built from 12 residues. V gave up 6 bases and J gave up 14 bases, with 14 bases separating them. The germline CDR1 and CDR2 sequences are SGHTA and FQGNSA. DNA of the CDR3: TGTGCCAGCAGTAGCGAGAGTTTCACCCTCCACACT. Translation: CASSSESFTLHT.

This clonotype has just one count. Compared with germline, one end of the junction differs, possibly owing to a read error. The CDR3, as DNA: TGTGCCAGCAGCTTGGCGGGATTACGCGAGACCCAGTATTTC. The encoded protein is CASSLAGLRETQYF. The chain joins TRBV5-6 to TRBJ2-5, with D tentatively TRBD2 (5 bases). From germline, CDR1 is SGHDT and CDR2 YYEEEE. The CDR3 totals 14 residues.

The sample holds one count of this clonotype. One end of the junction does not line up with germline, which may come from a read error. CDR3 in amino acids: CASKGQETRYF. The CDR3 DNA follows: TGCGCCAGCAAAGGGCAAGAGACCCGGTACTTC. J is TRBJ2-5 and V is TRBV5-1; no clear D. In germline, CDR1 is SGHRS, CDR2 YFSETQ. The CDR3 sequence is 11 residues long. Based on the CDR3 plus reference TRBV5-1 and TRBJ2-5, the full variable domain is KAGVTQTPRYLIKTRGQQVTLSCSPISGHRSVSWYQQTPGQGLQFLFEYFSETQRNKGNFPGRFSGRQFSNSRSEMNVSTLELGDSALYLCASKGQETRYFGPGTRLLVL.

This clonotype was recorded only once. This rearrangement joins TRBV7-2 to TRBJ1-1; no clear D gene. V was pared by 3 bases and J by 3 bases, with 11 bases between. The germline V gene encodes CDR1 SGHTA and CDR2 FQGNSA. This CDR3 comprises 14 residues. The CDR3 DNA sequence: TGTGCCAGCAGCTTCCGAGCAGTTCACACTGAAGCTTTCTTT. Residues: CASSFRAVHTEAFF.

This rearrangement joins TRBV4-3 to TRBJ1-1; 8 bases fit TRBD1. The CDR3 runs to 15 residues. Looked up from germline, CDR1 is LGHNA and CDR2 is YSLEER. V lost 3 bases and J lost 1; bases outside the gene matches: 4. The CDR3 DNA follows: TGCGCCAGCAGCCACGCAACAGGGGGGAACACTGAAGCTTTCTTT. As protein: CASSHATGGNTEAFF.

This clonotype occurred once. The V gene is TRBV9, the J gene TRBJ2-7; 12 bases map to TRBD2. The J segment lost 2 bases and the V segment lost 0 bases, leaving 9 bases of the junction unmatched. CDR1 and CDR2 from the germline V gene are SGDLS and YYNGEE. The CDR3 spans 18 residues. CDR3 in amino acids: CASSVGLAGERLTYEQYF. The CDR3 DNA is TGTGCCAGCAGCGTAGGACTAGCGGGGGAAAGACTCACCTACGAGCAGTACTTC.

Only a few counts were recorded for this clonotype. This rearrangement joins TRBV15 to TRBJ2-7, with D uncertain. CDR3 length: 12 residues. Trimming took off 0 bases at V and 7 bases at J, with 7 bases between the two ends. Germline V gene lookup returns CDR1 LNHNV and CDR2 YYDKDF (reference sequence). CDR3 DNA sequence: TGTGCCACCAGCAGAGATGGGCAGGAGCAGTACGTC. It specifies CATSRDGQEQYV.

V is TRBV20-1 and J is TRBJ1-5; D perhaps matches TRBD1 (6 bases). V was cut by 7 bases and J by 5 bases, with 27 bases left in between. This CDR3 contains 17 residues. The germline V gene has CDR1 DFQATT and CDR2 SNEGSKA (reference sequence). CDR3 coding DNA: TGCAGTGTCCAGGACAGATACAATGAGCCCATCTATCAGCCCCAGCATTTT. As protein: CSVQDRYNEPIYQPQHF.

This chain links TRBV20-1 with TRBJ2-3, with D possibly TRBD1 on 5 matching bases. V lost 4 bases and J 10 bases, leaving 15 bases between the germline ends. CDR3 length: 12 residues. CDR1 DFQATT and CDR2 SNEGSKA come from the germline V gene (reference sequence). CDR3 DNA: TGCAGTGCTACCCTACACGACAGTGCGCAGTATTTT. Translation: CSATLHDSAQYF.

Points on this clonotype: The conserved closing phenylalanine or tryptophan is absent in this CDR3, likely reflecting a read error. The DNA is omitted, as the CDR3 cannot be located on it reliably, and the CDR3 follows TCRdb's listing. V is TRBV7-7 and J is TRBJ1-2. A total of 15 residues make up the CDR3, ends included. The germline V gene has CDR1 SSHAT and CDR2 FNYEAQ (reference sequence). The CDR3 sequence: CASSFGLVETQYFGP.

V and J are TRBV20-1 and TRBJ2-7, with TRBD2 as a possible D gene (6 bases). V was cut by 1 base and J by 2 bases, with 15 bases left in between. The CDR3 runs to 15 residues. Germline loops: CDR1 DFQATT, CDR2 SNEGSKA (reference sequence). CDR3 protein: CSARAGRGTTYEQYF. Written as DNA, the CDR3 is TGCAGTGCTAGAGCCGGGAGAGGAACGACCTACGAGCAGTACTTC.

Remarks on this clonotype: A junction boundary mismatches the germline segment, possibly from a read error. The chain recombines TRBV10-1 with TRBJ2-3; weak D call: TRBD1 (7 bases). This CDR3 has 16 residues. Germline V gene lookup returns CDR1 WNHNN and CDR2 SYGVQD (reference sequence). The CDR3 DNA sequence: TGTGCCATCAGTGAGCCCCAGGGGGAGGTGACAGATACCCAGTATTTT. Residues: CAISEPQGEVTDTQYF.

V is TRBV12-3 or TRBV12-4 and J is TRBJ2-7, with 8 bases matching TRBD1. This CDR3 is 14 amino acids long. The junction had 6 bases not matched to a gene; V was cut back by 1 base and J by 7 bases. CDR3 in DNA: TGTGCCAGCAGTTTAGGGACAGGGAGTAAGGAGCAGTACTTC. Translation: CASSLGTGSKEQYF.

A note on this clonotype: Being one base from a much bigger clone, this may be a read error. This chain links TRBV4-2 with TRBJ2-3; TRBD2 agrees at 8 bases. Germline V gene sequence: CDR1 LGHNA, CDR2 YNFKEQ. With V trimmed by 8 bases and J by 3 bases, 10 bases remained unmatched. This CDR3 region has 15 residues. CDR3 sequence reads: CASRSPTSETDTQYF. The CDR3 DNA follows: TGTGCCAGCCGCTCACCGACTAGCGAGACAGATACGCAGTATTTT.

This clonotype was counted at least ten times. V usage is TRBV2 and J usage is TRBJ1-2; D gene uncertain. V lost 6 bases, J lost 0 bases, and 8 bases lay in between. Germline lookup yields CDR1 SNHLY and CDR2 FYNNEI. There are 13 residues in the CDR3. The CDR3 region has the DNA TGTGCCAGCAGCAGAGACGCTAACTATGGCTACACCTTC. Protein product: CASSRDANYGYTF.

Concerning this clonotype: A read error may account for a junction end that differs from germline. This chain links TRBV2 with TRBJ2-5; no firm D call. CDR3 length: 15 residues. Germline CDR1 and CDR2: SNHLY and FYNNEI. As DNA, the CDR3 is TGTGCCAGCAGCCAGGATGGCCGGGCCAATCAGCCCCAGCACTTT. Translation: CASSQDGRANQPQHF.

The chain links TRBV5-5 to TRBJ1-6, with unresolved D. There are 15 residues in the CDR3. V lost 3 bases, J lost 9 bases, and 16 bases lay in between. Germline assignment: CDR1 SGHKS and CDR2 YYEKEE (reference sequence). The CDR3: CASSSGITVGSPLHF. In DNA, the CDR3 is TGTGCCAGCAGCTCAGGCATTACTGTTGGTTCACCCCTCCACTTT.

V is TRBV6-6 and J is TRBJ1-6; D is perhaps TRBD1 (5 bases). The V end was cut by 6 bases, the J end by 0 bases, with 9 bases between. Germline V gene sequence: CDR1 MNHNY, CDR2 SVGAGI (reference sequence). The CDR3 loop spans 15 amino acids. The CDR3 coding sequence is TGTGCCAGCAGAACAGACAGCTCCTATAATTCACCCCTCCACTTT. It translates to CASRTDSSYNSPLHF.